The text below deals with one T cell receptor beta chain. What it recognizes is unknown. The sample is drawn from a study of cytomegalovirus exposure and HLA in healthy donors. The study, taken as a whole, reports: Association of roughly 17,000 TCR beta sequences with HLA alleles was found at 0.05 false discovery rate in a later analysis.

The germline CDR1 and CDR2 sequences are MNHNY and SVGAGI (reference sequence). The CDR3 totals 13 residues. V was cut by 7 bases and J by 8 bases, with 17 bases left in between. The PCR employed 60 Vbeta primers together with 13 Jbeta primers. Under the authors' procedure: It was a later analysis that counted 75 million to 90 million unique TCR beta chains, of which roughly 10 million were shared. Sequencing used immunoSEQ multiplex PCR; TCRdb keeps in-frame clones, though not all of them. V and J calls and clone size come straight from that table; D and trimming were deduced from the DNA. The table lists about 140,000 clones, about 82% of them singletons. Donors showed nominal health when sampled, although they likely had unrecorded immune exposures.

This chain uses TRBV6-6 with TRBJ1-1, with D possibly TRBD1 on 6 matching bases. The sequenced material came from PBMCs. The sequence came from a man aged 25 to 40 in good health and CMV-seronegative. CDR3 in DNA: TGTGCCAGCACCATACAGGGTGGGACCGAAGCTTTCTTT. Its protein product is CASTIQGGTEAFF.